This passage covers 11 T cell receptor beta chains from one sample sequenced in a study of T-cell memory formation after mild COVID-19. TCRdb processed the 5' RACE reads anew with MiXCR; each CDR3 protein has one entry. In the table there are about 210,000 distinct CDR3 sequences, around 26% of which are singletons. The material sequenced was PBMCs or a T cell subset sorted from them (not recorded which). The receptors were sampled from an adult woman who had mild COVID-19 (a few samples of this study predate the infection). Cell type and time point are not known.

This clonotype has a handful of counts. The chain combines TRBV7-6 with TRBJ1-5, with D possibly TRBD1 on 6 matching bases. There are 16 residues in the CDR3. V lost 5 bases, J lost 5 bases, and 19 bases lay in between. Germline V lookup: CDR1 SGHVS, CDR2 FNYEAQ. The CDR3 loop is CASSPSTGGMDQPQHF. CDR3 DNA sequence: TGTGCCAGCAGCCCCAGCACGGGGGGCATGGATCAGCCCCAGCATTTT.

The rearrangement joins TRBV19 to TRBJ1-2, with 12 bases identical to TRBD1. V was pared by 7 bases and J by 2 bases, with 11 bases of the junction left unmatched. The CDR3 contains 17 residues. CDR1 is LNHDA and CDR2 is SQIVND in the germline V gene (reference sequence). CDR3 in amino acids: CASNLRDRGRRNYGYTF. CDR3 in DNA: TGTGCCAGTAACCTCCGGGACAGGGGGCGAAGAAACTATGGCTACACCTTC.

There are a few counts of this clonotype. The chain carries TRBV2 and TRBJ1-1, with 8 bases aligning to TRBD1. The junction had 3 bases not matched to a gene; V was cut back by 2 bases and J by 4 bases. The CDR3 length is 14 residues. Germline V gene lookup returns CDR1 SNHLY and CDR2 FYNNEI. CDR3 in amino acids: CASSEQGAGTEAFF. CDR3 nucleotide sequence: TGTGCCAGCAGTGAACAGGGGGCTGGCACTGAAGCTTTCTTT.

V is TRBV6-1 and J is TRBJ1-1, with D unclear. The CDR3 has 11 amino acids. The germline gives CDR1 MNHNS, CDR2 SASEGT. V was shortened by 8 bases and J by 10 bases, with 14 bases between the two germline ends. The CDR3 reads CASEEGPVAFF. The CDR3 DNA follows: TGTGCCAGCGAAGAGGGTCCCGTAGCTTTCTTT.

The chain is built from TRBV7-6 and TRBJ1-2, with D tentatively TRBD1 (6 bases). This CDR3 has 16 amino acids. Trimming took off 8 bases at V and 2 bases at J, with 21 bases between the two ends. The germline V gene encodes CDR1 SGHVS and CDR2 FNYEAQ. The CDR3 spells CASGGLETGINYGYTF. Written as DNA, the CDR3 is TGTGCCAGCGGGGGGTTGGAGACAGGAATCAACTATGGCTACACCTTC.

This sequence joins TRBV24-1 and TRBJ1-2; D may be TRBD1 (5 bases). V gave up 3 bases and J gave up 7 bases, with 8 bases separating them. Looked up from germline, CDR1 is KGHDR and CDR2 is SFDVKD. This CDR3 is 12 amino acids long. CDR3 bases: TGTGCCACCAGTGATGCAGGGTTTGGCTACACCTTC. It is translated as CATSDAGFGYTF.

The chain links TRBV6-5 to TRBJ2-5; the D gene is possibly TRBD1 (6 bases). Deletions cut 0 bases from V and 5 bases from J, with 16 bases between. The CDR3 length is 16 residues. Per germline, CDR1 MNHEY and CDR2 SVGAGI. The CDR3 loop reads CASSYSNRGRGETQYF. CDR3 nucleotide sequence: TGTGCCAGCAGTTACTCGAACCGGGGCAGGGGTGAGACCCAGTACTTC.

The chain has TRBV10-3 and TRBJ2-7; 13 bases fit TRBD2. Germline CDR1 is ENHRY and CDR2 is SYGVKD. The CDR3 loop spans 17 amino acids. The trim removed 3 bases at V and 4 bases at J, leaving 9 bases unmatched. The CDR3 loop reads CAISESTSGGAKYEQYF. As DNA, the CDR3 is TGTGCCATCAGTGAATCCACTAGCGGGGGGGCGAAATACGAGCAGTACTTC.

The chain's CDR3 is CASSLGSSGPGYNEQFF. CDR3 in DNA: TGTGCCAGCAGCTTAGGAAGTAGCGGACCGGGCTACAATGAGCAGTTCTTC. The chain couples TRBV7-8 to TRBJ2-1; D is possibly TRBD2 (6 bases). V shed 1 base and J shed 3 bases, with 16 bases lying between them. Looked up from germline, CDR1 is SGHVS and CDR2 is FQNEAQ. This CDR3 region has 17 residues.

This clonotype has only a few counts. The chain recombines TRBV20-1 with TRBJ2-3; 10 nucleotides agree with TRBD1. Germline V gene sequence: CDR1 DFQATT, CDR2 SNEGSKA (reference sequence). The V gene end was trimmed by 1 base and the J gene end by 11 bases; junction bases not matched to a gene: 12. This CDR3 has 15 residues. CDR3 sequence: CSARGFGTGATGQYF. In DNA form, the CDR3 reads TGCAGTGCTAGAGGCTTTGGGACAGGGGCCACTGGGCAGTATTTT.

The V gene is TRBV7-2, the J gene TRBJ2-3, with D uncertain. Germline assignment: CDR1 SGHTA and CDR2 FQGNSA. The CDR3 contains 14 residues. V was shortened by 2 bases and J by 0 bases, with 6 bases between the two germline ends. CDR3 loop: CASSLQVSTDTQYF. The CDR3, as DNA: TGTGCCAGCAGCTTACAGGTTAGCACAGATACGCAGTATTTT.